These 23 T cell receptor beta chains originate from one sample sequenced in a study of OX40 agonist ivuxolimab in advanced cancers. Generated by immunoSEQ multiplex PCR, the TCRdb table keeps only in-frame clones and is missing some. The sample lists around 91,000 clones, roughly 87% occurring once. Sequencing was performed on CD4+ or CD8+ T cells sorted from blood, taken in a trial of the OX40 agonist ivuxolimab. The receptors shown here come from an adult with an advanced solid tumor such as melanoma, head and neck, liver or kidney cancer.

The table lists this clone with a few counts. This chain uses TRBV9 with TRBJ2-3, with 11 bases matching TRBD2. CDR3 length: 16 amino acids. The V and J ends lost 3 bases and 4 bases, in that order; junction bases with no gene match: 7. Germline CDR1 SGDLS, CDR2 YYNGEE. CDR3 sequence (DNA): TGTGCCAGCAGCGCCTCTAGCGGGGGGATGGCAGATACGCAGTATTTT. Protein product: CASSASSGGMADTQYF.

This sequence joins TRBV6-5 and TRBJ1-5; perhaps TRBD1 as D (6 bases). Trimming removed 6 bases from V and 2 bases from J, with 14 bases in between. CDR1 and CDR2 (germline): MNHEY, SVGAGI. CDR3 length equals 15 residues. The CDR3 region has the DNA TGTGCCAGCAGCCGAGGGGGGACTCGCAATCAGCCCCAGCATTTT. Amino acid sequence: CASSRGGTRNQPQHF.

The V gene is TRBV30, the J gene TRBJ1-6; possible D gene TRBD1, 5 bases. V lost 3 bases and J 13 bases, leaving 13 bases between the germline ends. This CDR3 is built from 12 residues. CDR1 GTSNPN and CDR2 SVGIG come from the germline V gene (reference sequence). CDR3 residues: CAWRPGGGPLHF. The CDR3 nucleotides are TGTGCCTGGAGACCCGGGGGGGGGCCCCTCCACTTT.

This clone was detected only once. This chain joins TRBV28 and TRBJ1-1; 7 bases agree with TRBD1. The junction had 4 bases not matched to a gene; V was cut back by 5 bases and J by 1 base. CDR3 length: 14 residues. Germline loops: CDR1 MDHEN, CDR2 SYDVKM. The CDR3 DNA reads TGTGCCAGCAGTCTACCAGGGGGGAACACTGAAGCTTTCTTT. Amino acid sequence: CASSLPGGNTEAFF.

CDR3: CASSGDSRSYEQYF. The DNA for the CDR3 is TGTGCCAGCAGTGGGGACTCACGCTCCTACGAGCAGTACTTC. This chain joins TRBV6-5 and TRBJ2-7; perhaps TRBD2 as D (6 bases). The germline V gene has CDR1 MNHEY and CDR2 SVGAGI. Trimming stripped 5 bases from V and 0 bases from J, with 11 bases between. This CDR3 is built from 14 residues.

V usage is TRBV6-1 and J usage is TRBJ1-1, with unresolved D. V shed 4 bases and J shed 4 bases, with 13 bases lying between them. CDR3 size: 14 residues. Germline CDR1 MNHNS, CDR2 SASEGT. CDR3 residues: CASSVEGWSTEAFF. The CDR3 DNA reads TGTGCCAGCAGTGTTGAGGGTTGGAGCACTGAAGCTTTCTTT.

This chain connects TRBV5-1 to TRBJ1-1, with D possibly matching TRBD1 (6 bases). The CDR3 is made up of 14 amino acids. The germline V gene encodes CDR1 SGHRS and CDR2 YFSETQ. V lost 4 bases and J lost 2, with 12 bases in between. This chain's CDR3 is CASSIYRANTEAFF. The CDR3 DNA sequence: TGCGCCAGCAGCATTTACAGGGCCAACACTGAAGCTTTCTTT.

This chain connects TRBV4-1 to TRBJ2-3; D is possibly TRBD1 or TRBD2 (6 bases each). The germline CDR1 and CDR2 sequences are MGHRA and YSYEKL. The V gene lost 0 bases and the J gene lost 6 bases, with 13 bases spanning the gap. The CDR3 extends over 15 amino acids. In DNA form, the CDR3 reads TGCGCCAGCAGCCAAGATCCGGGGGCGGTGGATACGCAGTATTTT. It specifies CASSQDPGAVDTQYF.

The rearrangement joins TRBV7-2 to TRBJ2-7; TRBD2 matches at 11 bases. The CDR3 is 14 residues long. Unmatched junction bases numbered 6, after V lost 5 bases and J lost 6 bases. The germline CDR1 and CDR2 sequences are SGHTA and FQGNSA. This CDR3 is CASSQGLAGGEQYF. In DNA form, the CDR3 reads TGTGCCAGCAGCCAAGGACTAGCGGGTGGCGAGCAGTACTTC.

This sequence joins TRBV2 and TRBJ2-2; perhaps TRBD1 as D (5 bases). This CDR3 comprises 13 residues. Germline V gene sequence: CDR1 SNHLY, CDR2 FYNNEI. V was pared by 3 bases and J by 4 bases, with 6 bases between. The CDR3 region has the DNA TGTGCCAGCAGTGATCAGGGCACCGGGGAGCTGTTTTTT. It yields the protein CASSDQGTGELFF. Supplemented by reference TRBV2 and TRBJ2-2, the full variable domain reads EPEVTQTPSHQVTQMGQEVILRCVPISNHLYFYWYRQILGQKVEFLVSFYNNEISEKSEIFDDQFSVERPDGSNFTLKIRSTKLEDSAMYFCASSDQGTGELFFGEGSRLTVL.

J is TRBJ2-5 and V is TRBV5-8, with 7 bases that match TRBD1. The CDR3 is made up of 15 amino acids. Per germline, CDR1 SGHTS and CDR2 YDEGEE. J was trimmed by 1 base and V by 5 bases; bases with no gene match: 8. CDR3 nucleotide sequence: TGTGCCAGCAGGCCGGGACAGTCTGTCCAAGAGACCCAGTACTTC. Translated: CASRPGQSVQETQYF.

The chain uses TRBV11-2 and TRBJ1-1; D is unresolved. The germline V and J ends were trimmed by 0 bases and 0 bases, with 8 bases remaining between them. Germline CDR1 and CDR2: SGHAT and FQNNGV. The CDR3 is made up of 15 amino acids. In DNA form, the CDR3 reads TGTGCCAGCAGCTTAGATGGCAGCCTGAACACTGAAGCTTTCTTT. Residues: CASSLDGSLNTEAFF.

V usage is TRBV5-1 and J usage is TRBJ2-2, with 7 bases lining up with TRBD1. This CDR3 has 14 residues. CDR1 is SGHRS, CDR2 YFSETQ, per germline. Losses at the gene ends were 4 bases for V and 7 bases for J; bases not matched to a gene: 7. This CDR3 is CASSTGTEGGELFF. The CDR3 coding sequence is TGCGCCAGCAGCACCGGGACAGAAGGCGGGGAGCTGTTTTTT.

The chain joins TRBV7-2 to TRBJ2-2; TRBD1 agrees at 8 bases. The ends lost 6 bases at V and 2 bases at J; junction bases unmatched: 5. The CDR3 loop spans 15 amino acids. CDR1 is SGHTA, CDR2 FQGNSA, per germline. The CDR3 spells CASRRTGLNTGELFF. The DNA for the CDR3 is TGTGCCAGCAGGAGGACAGGGCTCAACACCGGGGAGCTGTTTTTT.

V gene TRBV5-4 combines with J gene TRBJ2-1; D is unresolved. V was trimmed by 0 bases and J by 7 bases, leaving 11 bases between them. Per the germline V gene, CDR1 is SGHNT and CDR2 is YYREEE (reference sequence). This CDR3 comprises 14 residues. The CDR3: CASSLDPMGNEQFF. The CDR3, as DNA: TGTGCCAGCAGCTTGGACCCCATGGGAAATGAGCAGTTCTTC.

The chain links TRBV29-1 to TRBJ1-3; D remains ambiguous. This CDR3 has 14 amino acids. The V end lost 0 bases, the J end lost 1 base, and 7 bases lay between the germline ends. Germline values: CDR1 SQVTM, CDR2 ANQGSEA. In nucleotides, the CDR3 is TGCAGCGTTGAAGAAGGGAGGTCTGGAAACACCATATATTTT. It encodes CSVEEGRSGNTIYF. Filled out from reference TRBV29-1 and TRBJ1-3, the complete variable domain reads SAVISQKPSRDICQRGTSLTIQCQVDSQVTMMFWYRQQPGQSLTLIATANQGSEATYESGFVIDKFPISRPNLTFSTLTVSNMSPEDSSIYLCSVEEGRSGNTIYFGEGSWLTVV.

This clone turned up a few times. The chain uses TRBV7-2 and TRBJ2-7; 12 bases are a match to TRBD2. The CDR3 length is 15 residues. V shed 3 bases and J 3 bases; nucleotides not matched to a gene: 3. Germline loops: CDR1 SGHTA, CDR2 FQGNSA. CDR3 bases: TGTGCCAGCAGCTTCTGGACTAGCGGGAACTACGAGCAGTACTTC. Amino acids: CASSFWTSGNYEQYF.

The rearrangement joins TRBV18 to TRBJ2-3, with D perhaps TRBD1 (6 bases). The V gene lost 5 bases and the J gene lost 3 bases, with 12 bases spanning the gap. Germline V CDR1 and CDR2: KGHSH, LQKENI. The CDR3 runs 14 residues. CDR3 in amino acids: CASSTTGRTDTQYF. In DNA, the CDR3 is TGTGCCAGCTCAACAACAGGGCGGACAGATACGCAGTATTTT.

CDR3 sequence (DNA): TGTGCCAGCAGCAAAGGGGACCACCACGGGCTTAAAAACATTCAGTACTTC. Protein sequence: CASSKGDHHGLKNIQYF. V and J are TRBV21-1 and TRBJ2-4. TRBV21-1 is tagged as a pseudogene. This CDR3 has 17 amino acids.

The chain links TRBV30 to TRBJ1-2; perhaps TRBD1 as D (5 bases). Germline values: CDR1 GTSNPN, CDR2 SVGIG (reference sequence). Deletions cut 0 bases from V and 7 bases from J, with 9 bases between. This CDR3 comprises 12 residues. The CDR3, as DNA: TGTGCCTGGAGTGTACGGGGGATTGGCTACACCTTC. Protein product: CAWSVRGIGYTF. Supplemented by reference TRBV30 and TRBJ1-2, the full variable domain reads SQTIHQWPATLVQPVGSPLSLECTVEGTSNPNLYWYRQAAGRGLQLLFYSVGIGQISSEVPQNLSASRPQDRQFILSSKKLLLSDSGFYLCAWSVRGIGYTFGSGTRLTVV.

V is TRBV6-5 and J is TRBJ1-2; D not certain. Germline V CDR1 and CDR2: MNHEY, SVGAGI. This CDR3 is 14 amino acids long. The V end was cut by 7 bases, the J end by 4 bases, with 16 bases between. The CDR3 DNA follows: TGTGCCAGCACCCGCGGAGGGCTGGGCTATGGCTACACCTTC. Protein sequence: CASTRGGLGYGYTF.

This clone turned up a few times. CDR3 region: CASSGRENEKLFF. The CDR3 DNA reads TGTGCCAGCAGCGGGAGGGAAAATGAAAAACTGTTTTTT. The chain is built from TRBV5-4 and TRBJ1-4; the D is unclear. Per germline, CDR1 SGHNT and CDR2 YYREEE (reference sequence). Deletions cut 4 bases from V and 5 bases from J, with 9 bases between. CDR3 length equals 13 residues.

This chain connects TRBV5-1 to TRBJ2-2, with D unresolved. Trimming took off 2 bases at V and 6 bases at J, with 2 bases between the two ends. The CDR3 length is 11 residues. Germline V gene sequence: CDR1 SGHRS, CDR2 YFSETQ. CDR3 sequence reads: CASSFPGELFF. The CDR3 nucleotides are TGCGCCAGCAGCTTTCCCGGGGAGCTGTTTTTT.